This entry features one TCR beta chain sequence. As yet, its antigen is unknown. These data come from a study of T cell responses to AZD1222 COVID-19 vaccine. The study's findings and limits: Baseline seropositivity occurred in only six AZD1222 recipients.

Measured with immunoSEQ multiplex PCR; TCRdb has only the in-frame clones, and not every one. The sample lists 85,000 to 100,000 clones, about 88% seen once, with around 5% in the top ten. This TCR derives from an adult who received the AZD1222 COVID-19 vaccine. The sample in question was peripheral blood, obtained 28 days after the second AZD1222 dose.

The CDR3 protein is CASSPLSARGHGGTEAFF. The CDR3 DNA reads as TGTGCCAGCTCACCCCTTTCTGCACGGGGGCACGGTGGCACTGAAGCTTTCTTT. The chain is built from TRBV18 and TRBJ1-1, with D possibly being TRBD1 (6 bases). This CDR3 has 18 amino acids. Germline V CDR1 and CDR2: KGHSH, LQKENI. Deletions cut 3 bases from V and 4 bases from J, with 24 bases between.